A single sample is the source of the 11 T cell receptor beta chains below, sequenced in a study of T cell changes during pregnancy in multiple sclerosis. Libraries were prepared by immunoSEQ multiplex PCR; TCRdb keeps only in-frame clonotypes and omits some of them. The sample records tens of thousands of clones, around 93% being singletons. The source was peripheral blood, collected in the third trimester of pregnancy. The receptors were gathered from a female donor with multiple sclerosis, enrolled in a pregnancy study.

The chain has TRBV15 and TRBJ2-5; 10 bases align to TRBD1. Germline V gives CDR1 LNHNV, CDR2 YYDKDF (reference sequence). CDR3 length: 20 residues. V was clipped by 8 bases and J by 5 bases; unmatched bases: 26. CDR3 in DNA: TGTGCCACCCAAAAAGGTGGACAGGGGGTTCCTGAGCGGGGAGGGGAGACCCAGTACTTC. Protein: CATQKGGQGVPERGGETQYF.

V is TRBV7-8 and J is TRBJ1-4, with D tentatively TRBD1 (6 bases). Germline CDR1 is SGHVS and CDR2 is FQNEAQ. CDR3 length: 16 amino acids. V lost 5 bases and J lost 9, with 22 bases in between. The CDR3: CASSNSASAWGQKLFF. The CDR3 DNA reads as TGTGCCAGCAGCAATTCGGCGAGTGCCTGGGGGCAAAAACTGTTTTTT.

The V gene is TRBV2, the J gene TRBJ2-3; 7 positions agree with TRBD2. CDR1 is SNHLY and CDR2 is FYNNEI in the germline V gene. V gave up 3 bases and J gave up 1 base; unmatched junction bases: 25. The CDR3 is 22 residues long. CDR3 amino acids: CASSELYPRDGEGRFRTDTQYF. The CDR3 DNA reads TGTGCCAGCAGTGAGCTATACCCTAGAGACGGGGAGGGTAGGTTTCGCACAGATACGCAGTATTTT. Filled out from reference TRBV2 and TRBJ2-3, the complete variable domain reads EPEVTQTPSHQVTQMGQEVILRCVPISNHLYFYWYRQILGQKVEFLVSFYNNEISEKSEIFDDQFSVERPDGSNFTLKIRSTKLEDSAMYFCASSELYPRDGEGRFRTDTQYFGPGTRLTVL.

DNA of the CDR3: TGTGCCAGCAGACGGGACATCAACACTGAAGCTTTCTTT. Translation gives CASRRDINTEAFF. The chain recombines TRBV6-6 with TRBJ1-1; maybe TRBD1 (6 bases). Trimming took off 6 bases at V and 2 bases at J, with 10 bases between the two ends. The CDR3 extends over 13 amino acids. The germline V gene has CDR1 MNHNY and CDR2 SVGAGI (reference sequence).

The chain employs TRBV7-9 and TRBJ2-7; TRBD2 agrees at 9 bases. Germline lookup yields CDR1 SEHNR and CDR2 FQNEAQ (reference sequence). The CDR3 spans 16 residues. Germline trimming cut 4 bases from V and 0 bases from J; bases unmatched to any gene: 7. CDR3 protein: CASSSTSGRNSYEQYF. Written as DNA, the CDR3 is TGTGCCAGCAGCTCAACCAGCGGGAGGAACTCCTACGAGCAGTACTTC.

V usage is TRBV6-1 and J usage is TRBJ2-1; D is perhaps TRBD1 (5 bases). The V gene's germline CDR1 is MNHNS and CDR2 SASEGT. There are 14 residues in the CDR3. Trimming took off 5 bases at V and 0 bases at J, with 8 bases between the two ends. The CDR3 region is CASSTGSSYNEQFF. The CDR3 DNA follows: TGTGCCAGCAGTACAGGTAGCTCCTACAATGAGCAGTTCTTC.

The rearrangement uses TRBV4-2 and TRBJ2-1; D is perhaps TRBD1 (5 bases). V was clipped by 0 bases and J by 6 bases, with 15 bases between them. Germline V gene lookup returns CDR1 LGHNA and CDR2 YNFKEQ. The CDR3 covers 16 residues. In nucleotides, the CDR3 is TGTGCCAGCAGCCAAGATGAAGGACAAGGAAGCAATGAGCAGTTCTTC. Translated, it gives CASSQDEGQGSNEQFF.

The chain carries TRBV27 and TRBJ2-1, with D perhaps TRBD2 (5 bases). Germline CDR1 and CDR2: MNHEY and SMNVEV (reference sequence). V dropped 0 bases and J dropped 5 bases, with 17 bases sitting between them. The CDR3 is 17 amino acids. For the CDR3, the DNA is TGTGCCAGCAGTTTATCCACCTTACCGGGATTGAACAATGAGCAGTTCTTC. It translates to CASSLSTLPGLNNEQFF.

V is TRBV5-6 and J is TRBJ1-4, with a possible D match to TRBD1 (5 bases). The germline V and J ends were trimmed by 2 bases and 8 bases, with 10 bases remaining between them. The CDR3 contains 13 residues. CDR1 is SGHDT and CDR2 is YYEEEE in the germline V gene. CDR3 in amino acids: CASSLVGGEKLFF. Here the CDR3 DNA reads TGTGCCAGCAGCTTAGTGGGGGGAGAAAAACTGTTTTTT.

The V and J genes are TRBV28 and TRBJ2-2; 14 nucleotides line up with TRBD2. Germline V CDR1 and CDR2: MDHEN, SYDVKM. J gave up 7 bases and V 3 bases, and 7 bases lay outside the gene matches. The CDR3 sequence is 17 residues long. The DNA for the CDR3 is TGTGCCAGCAGTTTCGGGACTAGCGGGAGTTTTAGCGGGGAGCTGTTTTTT. Its translation is CASSFGTSGSFSGELFF.

The rearrangement uses TRBV7-9 and TRBJ2-1; 9 bases fit TRBD2. With V trimmed by 5 bases and J by 6 bases, 11 bases remained unmatched. The CDR3 totals 16 residues. Germline-derived CDR1 and CDR2 are SEHNR and FQNEAQ (reference sequence). The CDR3 spells CASSTPIAGVFNEQFF. CDR3 DNA sequence: TGTGCCAGCAGCACCCCGATAGCGGGAGTATTCAATGAGCAGTTCTTC.